Described below is a single T cell receptor beta chain sequence and its context. The antigen this receptor binds is unknown. One base away there is no much larger clone; base qualities are not given. The entry originates in a study of shared clonotypes between healthy human individuals (dated by TCRdb to the early 2020s). With respect to the entire study: The cohort included a few men and a couple of women between 18 and 49 years of age. For each donor, CD4 naive and CD4 memory were each run on three plates, CD8 naive on two plates, and CD8 memory on one plate. To increase sequencing depth and limit assay-specific biases, TCR repertoire library preparation and sequencing were carried out by different laboratories using diverse techniques. Between about 0.85 and 9.5 billion PBMCs per donor were obtained by leukapheresis. Blood TCR repertoires of roughly five healthy adults were deeply sequenced to estimate repertoire size and the extent of clonotype sharing between individuals. Study-level results and caveats: Pairwise subsampling led to the expectation that sequencing depth would affect the degree of clonotype sharing among donors. Incomplete sequencing was indicated by rarefaction of sorted-subset datasets, despite the large sequencing depth. When a few donors were compared, the shared fraction of clonotypes was around 5% for naive CD4, approximately 3.3% for naive CD8, more than 2% for memory CD4, and 0.3% to 0.5% for memory CD8. Naive subsets generally had larger estimated clonotype richness than memory subsets. Because the study included a small number of donors, the genetic and exposure-history diversity represented was limited. Compared with non-shared clonotypes, clonotypes shared by all four sorted-subset donors had higher generation probabilities. Sampling was restricted to blood, and TCR repertoires in tissue are likely to differ from TCR repertoires in blood.

Donors were healthy HIV-negative adults with no recently reported acute infections or vaccinations. Only Caucasian adults living in Nashville, Tennessee, USA were represented among the donors. Magnetic negative selection was used to enrich CD4+ T cells, after which naive cells were positively selected on CD45RA and the negative fraction became the memory subset. Blood was collected by leukapheresis, and PBMCs were isolated by Ficoll-Histopaque density gradient centrifugation and then cryopreserved in liquid nitrogen vapor phase. Purity and quantity of every magnetically sorted T cell population were checked by analytical flow cytometry. Genomic DNA was isolated from each sorted fraction and quantified by UV absorbance on a Nanodrop 2000c. TCR CDR3 regions were amplified from genomic DNA by multiplex PCR using the deep immunoSEQ assay. For each cell subset, the extracted genomic DNA was distributed evenly across all wells of several immunoSEQ 96-well plates, and each plate served as one replicate. For sorted subsets, about 0.2 ug genomic DNA, equal to 30,000 to 35,000 T cell genomes, was loaded into each replicate PCR. The purified libraries were quantified using a Qubit 3.0 fluorometer, sized with a Bioanalyzer 2100, and then quantified again using the KAPA Library Quantification kit. Each immunoSEQ 96-well plate was sequenced on its own single-read 150-cycle Illumina NextSeq 550 flow cell. The study's processing was this. Because the immunoSEQ output included only junctional sequences and no quality scores, the filtering could not be the same as the filtering used for full-length reads. To assign V/J genes and CDR3, sequences were annotated using PyIR, a Python wrapper for IgBLAST v1.9, with IMGT germline references. Reads with weak V/J assignments (E-value above 1e-6), missing CDR3, stop codons, out-of-frame junctions, or ambiguous translated residues were removed. V3J clonotypes were defined by identical inferred V gene, J gene, and CDR3 amino acid sequence. To compute the percentage overlap between repertoires, the number of shared unique clonotypes was divided by the size of the smaller repertoire. Repertoire richness was assessed with RTK rarefaction, the Chao1 estimator, and Recon v2.1 estimates of unobserved clonotypes. OLGA was used to compute generation probabilities for all TCRbeta clonotypes that the gDNA method yielded from several donors. Entries here come from immuneACCESS through TCRdb and include only in-frame sequences with V and J called. Some clones fail to appear in such tables; in the studies checked, an unresolved V gene covers under half of the shortfall, and the cause of the remainder is unknown. The DNA gave D and trimming, while V, J and clone size come from that table. The sample data list under 1,900,000 clones, and approximately 98.5% of these were observed just once. About 0.4% of the sample belongs to the ten largest clones.

The sample consisted of naive CD4+ T cells sorted from blood. The cell subset or site label, read with the paper, signifies: CD45RA+ positively selected. The receptor was isolated from a man aged 25 to 45 in good health.

The CDR3 sequence is CSVVTTTDTQYF. The nucleotide sequence reads as follows: TGCAGCGTTGTGACTACCACAGATACGCAGTATTTT. This receptor chain uses TRBV29-1 and TRBJ2-3; possibly the D gene is TRBD2, per 5 matching bases. CDR1 and CDR2 are drawn from the germline V gene: SQVTM, ANQGSEA. From the cysteine up to the phenylalanine, the CDR3 has a length of 12 residues. Solely the CDR3 DNA is kept, with 36 bases framed from the first base. The junction shows trimming of 4 bases on V and 2 bases on J, plus 7 bases between the germline ends.